The present T cell receptor (beta chain) was sequenced within a study of blood T cell repertoires in COVID-19. TCRdb's copy holds only in-frame clones and misses some; the assay was immunoSEQ multiplex PCR. The sample records under 200,000 clones, approximately 84% being singletons. This receptor was identified in a woman aged 40 to 50 with acute COVID-19. The sample taken for sequencing was PBMCs or T cells enriched from blood (not recorded which).

The CDR3 coding sequence is TGTGCCAGCAGTGAAGCCCAGGGCCCCACTGAAGCTTTCTTT. Its translation: CASSEAQGPTEAFF. This rearrangement joins TRBV2 to TRBJ1-1, with a tentative D call TRBD1 (5 bases). Germline V gene lookup returns CDR1 SNHLY and CDR2 FYNNEI. CDR3 size: 14 residues. With 0 bases removed from V and 4 bases from J, the gap between germline ends came to 9 bases.